These T cell receptor beta chains were read from a single sample in a study of T cells in Graves' hyperthyroidism and ophthalmopathy. In TCRdb, the multiplex PCR reads were re-called with MiXCR into one record per CDR3 protein. The sample lists 550,000 to 650,000 distinct CDR3 sequences; approximately 14% were seen once. Sequencing input: blood. Receptors originate from a woman aged 40 to 50 with Graves' hyperthyroidism. CDR3s include the opening cysteine and the closing phenylalanine or tryptophan. Each record gives: J gene, D gene, V gene, clone size, CDR3 DNA, CDR3 protein. The D gene is left open where the match is weak. Part of the rows lack a size; the others show once, few, many or a class for expanded clones.

TRBJ2-2	.	TRBV7-8	many	TGTGCCAGCAGCTTAGCGAGGGGACAAAACACCGGGGAGCTGTTTTTT	CASSLARGQNTGELFF
TRBJ2-3	.	TRBV20-1	many	TGCAGTGCTAGGCCTGCCGTTCCAGATACGCAGTATTTT	CSARPAVPDTQYF
TRBJ2-2	.	TRBV28	few	TGTGCCAGCAAAGGAAGGGCCTACACCGGGGAGCTGTTTTTT	CASKGRAYTGELFF
TRBJ2-1	.	TRBV15	many	TGTGCCACCAGCAGAGAAGCAGGGGTATACAATGAGCAGTTCTTC	CATSREAGVYNEQFF
TRBJ2-3	.	TRBV4-1	many	TGCGCCAGCAGCCAAGATAGGGGGGAGGGCCCGTTGAATACGCAGTATTTT	CASSQDRGEGPLNTQYF
TRBJ1-2	TRBD1	TRBV6-1	many	TGTGCCAGCAGTGACCGGGACAGGGGTGGCTACACCTTC	CASSDRDRGGYTF
TRBJ2-7	.	TRBV14	few	TGTGCCAGCACCTCCCTGGGACTCTTAATCCCATACGAGCAGTACTTC	CASTSLGLLIPYEQYF
TRBJ1-2	.	TRBV13	.	TGTGCCAGCAGCTTAGGAAGGACAGCTTCGGGGGGCTACACCTTC	CASSLGRTASGGYTF
TRBJ2-2	TRBD2	TRBV28	.	TGTGCCAGCAGCCCCGGGACTAGCCCCGGGGAGCTGTTTTTT	CASSPGTSPGELFF
TRBJ2-1	.	TRBV5-1	many	TGCGCCAGCAGCTTGCGGGAGACCTACAATGAGCAGTTCTTC	CASSLRETYNEQFF
TRBJ2-4	TRBD2	TRBV15	.	TGTGCCACCAGCAGGGGGATAAGCGGGAGCGAAAACATTCAGTACTTC	CATSRGISGSENIQYF
TRBJ2-7	.	TRBV5-1	many	TGCGCCAGCAGCTTGGGTTTTCAGTCCCTTTCCTACGAGCAGTACTTC	CASSLGFQSLSYEQYF
TRBJ1-1	.	TRBV5-1	many	TGCGCCAGCAGCTTGGAATGGGGCGACACTGAAGCTTTCTTT	CASSLEWGDTEAFF
TRBJ2-1	.	TRBV20-1	.	TGCAGTGCTAGTGAGTCCCTCGTGGAGCAGTTCTTC	CSASESLVEQFF
TRBJ2-5	.	TRBV2	once	TGTGCCAGCATCGAAGATTTTCAAGAGACCCAGTACTTC	CASIEDFQETQYF
TRBJ2-1	TRBD1	TRBV2	many	TGTGCCAGCAGTCCAATACAGGGGGCGAGGCAGTTCTTC	CASSPIQGARQFF
TRBJ1-1	.	TRBV18	many	TGTGCCAGCTCGCGAGAGATGAACACTGAAGCTTTCTTT	CASSREMNTEAFF
TRBJ2-7	.	TRBV12-3/TRBV12-4	.	TGTGCCAGCAGTTTAAACTTAGGGGAAGAGCAGTACTTC	CASSLNLGEEQYF
TRBJ1-4	.	TRBV7-8	.	TGTGCCAGCAGCTTAATGGGACCGCTTGAAAAACTGTTTTTT	CASSLMGPLEKLFF
TRBJ2-7	.	TRBV18	few	TGTGCCAGCTCACCCGAGGGCATGGTCGAGCAGTACTTC	CASSPEGMVEQYF
TRBJ2-3	TRBD1	TRBV20-1	many	TGCAGTGCTAGGAGGACAGGTAGCACAGATACGCAGTATTTT	CSARRTGSTDTQYF
TRBJ2-2	.	TRBV2	many	TGTGCCAGCGCCGGGACGGAGAACACCGGGGAGCTGTTTTTT	CASAGTENTGELFF
TRBJ2-4	TRBD2	TRBV3-1	.	TGTGCCAGCAGCCTGAACTGGGGGGGAGCCAAAAACATTCAGTACTTC	CASSLNWGGAKNIQYF